The present TCR beta chain was sequenced within a study of T cells in localized non-small cell lung cancer (TCRdb year 2020). Regarding the study in general: Comparing tumors with uninvolved tumor-adjacent lungs, the study looked at the T cell repertoires of roughly 250 patients with early-stage NSCLC. The cohort consisted of 200 to 250 treatment-naive NSCLC patients whose localized lung tumors had been resected. NSCLC patients had a mean age of roughly 64 years, and 129 were male and 85 to 110 female. What the work shows at the level of the full study, not this receptor alone: Because the study design was exploratory, TCR variables were selected using unadjusted p-values without false-discovery rate correction. Higher T cell density in blood was associated with longer overall survival, whereas higher clonality in adjacent lung was associated with shorter survival. A median of about 50 of the top 100 tumor clones turned up in the paired uninvolved adjacent lung, and under 30 of those clones also ranked among the top 100 of that same adjacent lung. Uninvolved tumor-adjacent lung showed the highest T cell clonality, higher than tumor, which suggests more focused antigenic responses in the adjacent lung. Because multi-region tumor sequencing was not performed, intratumor heterogeneity could not be ruled out.

At diagnosis, peripheral blood, uninvolved tumor-adjacent lung and tumor were collected and stored as a combination of fresh-frozen and FFPE material. For TCR repertoire profiling, blood samples were analyzed as peripheral blood mononuclear cells. Per the germline V gene, SGHTA is the CDR1 and FQGTGA is the CDR2. The CDR3 measures 15 amino acids from cysteine to phenylalanine. Only CDR3 DNA is held: 45 bases, read in frame from base 1. The germline V and J ends show losses of 4 bases and 8 bases respectively, and no gene match explains 6 bases of the junction. The immunoSEQ Assay was used to sequence TCR beta CDR3 regions from DNA. The original methods were these. T cell density was computed as TCR beta template counts normalized to usable DNA estimated by amplifying housekeeping genes. Using the preseqR package, richness was estimated by extrapolating to 120,000 templates for tissue samples and 400,000 templates for PBMC samples. Clonality was defined by subtracting Pielou's evenness from one. To identify tissue-enriched TCRs, differential abundance testing was run on productive amino-acid clonotypes with a minimum total count of 5 and an alpha of 0.1. The Jaccard Index and the Morisita Overlap Index were used to measure repertoire overlap between compartments. GLIPH grouped TCR beta CDR3s together with public tetramer-defined viral CDR3s, and a viral motif had to include at least three viral sequences and also show V-gene enrichment. TCRdb took this table from immuneACCESS and kept in-frame rearrangements with V and J called. Such tables lack part of the clones; where checked against another copy, unresolved V genes explain under half of the gap, and the rest is unexplained. The DNA was the basis for D and trimming; V, J and clone size are from that table. The sample yields around 50,000 clones; 86% were counted once. Clones ranked in the top ten supply about 2.5% of the sample.

As to this clone: Its target antigen remains unknown. Per-nucleotide qualities are absent, and no much larger clonotype sits a single base away.

The chain was built from TRBV7-3 and TRBJ1-6, with TRBD1 matching 9 junction bases. The material sequenced was PBMCs, taken before any cancer treatment. This receptor was identified in a man between 40 and 69 years old with stage II lung adenocarcinoma. Read as DNA, the sequence is TGTGCCAGCAGCTCGACCGGGACAGGGTATTCACCCCTCCACTTT. Its protein product is CASSSTGTGYSPLHF. Outside the CDR3, residues come from the reference TRBV7-3 and TRBJ1-6 proteins, so the full variable domain is: GAGVSQTPSNKVTEKGKYVELRCDPISGHTALYWYRQSLGQGPEFLIYFQGTGAADDSGLPNDRFFAVRPEGSVSTLKIQRTERGDSAVYLCASSSTGTGYSPLHFGNGTRLTVT.